This TCR beta chain was documented in a study of blood T cell repertoires in COVID-19. About the study: The United States, Italy and Spain supplied acute and convalescent COVID-19 samples. Nucleic acid was either cDNA or gDNA, and it came from T cells, B-cell-depleted T cells, or PBMCs.

Germline V gives CDR1 SEHNR, CDR2 FQNEAQ (reference sequence). V was pared by 3 bases and J by 1 base, with 14 bases of the junction left unmatched. The CDR3 consists of 19 residues. Per the original data handling: Estimated nucleated cell counts came from reference gene primer amplification. Sequencing used immunoSEQ multiplex PCR; TCRdb keeps in-frame clones, though not all of them. That table gives V, J and clone size, and the DNA gave D and trimming. Of some 240,000 clones in the sample, 65% to 85% were seen once. The clonotype originates from a human donor in a cohort sampled during active COVID-19. The chain combines TRBV7-9 with TRBJ1-1, with 10 bases identical to TRBD1. The sequenced sample was peripheral blood. CDR3 sequence reads: CASSFFWYETGGRNTEAFF. In DNA, the CDR3 is TGTGCCAGCAGCTTCTTTTGGTACGAGACAGGGGGCCGGAACACTGAAGCTTTCTTT.